The 26 T cell receptor beta chains in this list originate from one sample, sequenced in a study of cytomegalovirus exposure and HLA in healthy donors. A multiplex PCR was run with 60 Vbeta primers and 13 Jbeta primers. Repertoires were generated with immunoSEQ multiplex PCR, while TCRdb's copy carries only in-frame clones and drops some. Counted here are around 150,000 clones, 87% occurring once; the ten biggest clones make up 0.7% to 1%. The specimen was PBMCs. The source is a woman aged 25 to 39 in good health and CMV-seronegative.

The V call is TRBV4-2, the J call TRBJ2-1, with 10 positions matching TRBD2. Germline V gives CDR1 LGHNA, CDR2 YNFKEQ. Trimming at V came to 2 bases and at J to 4 bases, leaving 5 bases not matched to a gene. This CDR3 is built from 16 residues. CDR3 sequence reads: CASSQRTSGSYNEQFF. CDR3 nucleotide sequence: TGTGCCAGCAGCCAACGGACTAGCGGCTCGTACAATGAGCAGTTCTTC.

This clone appeared a single time. V is TRBV6-1 and J is TRBJ1-1; D not resolved. Between the trimmed V and J ends, which lost 2 bases and 4 bases, there was a span of 11 bases. The CDR3 extends over 14 amino acids. Per germline, CDR1 MNHNS and CDR2 SASEGT. The CDR3 here is CASSEPSTPTEAFF. DNA of the CDR3: TGTGCCAGCAGTGAACCGAGCACGCCCACTGAAGCTTTCTTT.

As for this clone: The sample contains more than one DNA sequence encoding this CDR3. CDR3: CASSLVGGRAEAFF. CDR3 bases: TGTGCCAGCAGTTTAGTAGGGGGAAGGGCTGAAGCTTTCTTT. The chain carries TRBV27 and TRBJ1-1, with D perhaps TRBD1 (6 bases). This CDR3 is 14 amino acids long. The V gene's germline CDR1 is MNHEY and CDR2 SMNVEV (reference sequence). The V end lost 2 bases, the J end lost 6 bases, and 13 bases lay between the germline ends.

The V and J genes are TRBV11-1 and TRBJ2-7; 8 bases are shared with TRBD2. Unmatched junction bases numbered 3, after V lost 5 bases and J lost 3 bases. The CDR3 is 13 amino acids. Looked up from germline, CDR1 is SGHAT and CDR2 is FQDESV (reference sequence). As DNA, the CDR3 is TGTGCCAGCAGCCGCACTAGCGGCTACGAGCAGTACTTC. Translating it yields CASSRTSGYEQYF.

For this clone: The identical CDR3 is also encoded by other nucleotide sequences in the sample. The chain carries TRBV19 and TRBJ2-3, with 8 positions matching TRBD1. The germline V gene has CDR1 LNHDA and CDR2 SQIVND (reference sequence). Losses at the gene ends were 5 bases for V and 0 bases for J; bases not matched to a gene: 4. This CDR3 is built from 15 residues. The CDR3 loop reads CASSLGQASTDTQYF. CDR3 sequence (DNA): TGTGCCAGTAGTTTGGGACAGGCTAGCACAGATACGCAGTATTTT.

CDR3 protein: CSVPTSGSTDTQYF. The CDR3 DNA is TGCAGCGTCCCTACTAGCGGGAGCACAGATACGCAGTATTTT. The genes are TRBV29-1 and TRBJ2-3; 9 bases fit TRBD2. V shed 6 bases and J 0 bases; nucleotides not matched to a gene: 4. This CDR3 contains 14 residues. Germline V gene sequence: CDR1 SQVTM, CDR2 ANQGSEA.

This CDR3 is CASSPFDRAIYGYTF. CDR3 DNA: TGTGCCAGCAGCCCTTTCGACAGGGCCATCTATGGCTACACCTTC. V and J are TRBV9 and TRBJ1-2; 7 positions match TRBD1. This CDR3 comprises 15 residues. CDR1 is SGDLS and CDR2 is YYNGEE in the germline V gene. The trim removed 4 bases at V and 4 bases at J, leaving 10 bases unmatched.

The V call is TRBV7-2, the J call TRBJ2-2; the D gene is possibly TRBD2 (5 bases). Germline-derived CDR1 and CDR2 are SGHTA and FQGNSA. This CDR3 contains 17 residues. Trimming cost V 1 base and J 4 bases, with 16 bases left between them. In DNA, the CDR3 is TGTGCCAGCAGCTTAGACGTCTTCCGGGCGGGCACCGGGGAGCTGTTTTTT. Residues: CASSLDVFRAGTGELFF.

The chain is built from TRBV4-3 and TRBJ2-2; D unresolved. The CDR3 covers 13 residues. The V end lost 0 bases, the J end lost 6 bases, and 5 bases lay between the germline ends. CDR1 and CDR2 (germline): LGHNA, YSLEER. This chain's CDR3 is CASSQEFSGELFF. The CDR3 nucleotides are TGCGCCAGCAGCCAAGAATTCTCCGGGGAGCTGTTTTTT.

The chain carries TRBV6-5 and TRBJ2-5; 9 nucleotides match TRBD1. Gene TRBJ2-7 matches the end of the DNA better, so the J call may be wrong. Germline V gene lookup returns CDR1 MNHEY and CDR2 SVGAGI. The CDR3 totals 15 residues. In nucleotides, the CDR3 is TGTGCCAGCAGGATCACCGGGACAGGGAGAGACGAGCAGTACTTC. Protein product: CASRITGTGRDEQYF.

This chain joins TRBV28 and TRBJ1-1, with D tentatively TRBD1 (5 bases). The V and J ends lost 1 base and 6 bases respectively, with 6 bases between them. Germline V gene data show CDR1 as MDHEN and CDR2 as SYDVKM. The CDR3 is made up of 12 amino acids. The chain's CDR3 is CASSLLQAEAFF. The DNA for the CDR3 is TGTGCCAGCAGTTTATTACAGGCTGAAGCTTTCTTT.

This clone was detected a few times. The genes are TRBV6-5 and TRBJ1-5; D is uncertain. Germline values: CDR1 MNHEY, CDR2 SVGAGI. V gave up 6 bases and J gave up 1 base, with 10 bases separating them. The CDR3 is made up of 14 amino acids. The CDR3 coding sequence is TGTGCCAGCAGAGTCGATAGCAGCAATCAGCCCCAGCATTTT. Its protein is CASRVDSSNQPQHF.

In its sample, this clone was seen a few times. This chain uses TRBV14 with TRBJ1-1, with D perhaps TRBD1 (5 bases). The V end lost 4 bases, the J end lost 1 base, and 13 bases lay between the germline ends. The CDR3 length is 15 residues. Germline CDR1 is SGHDN and CDR2 is FVKESK. The CDR3 reads CASSRLKGPNTEAFF. The CDR3 nucleotides are TGTGCCAGCAGCCGCTTGAAGGGGCCGAACACTGAAGCTTTCTTT.

The V and J genes are TRBV11-3 and TRBJ2-7; D remains ambiguous. CDR1 is SGHNT and CDR2 is YENEEA in the germline V gene. Trimming shortened V by 3 bases and J by 6 bases, and 12 bases separated the two germline ends. This CDR3 contains 13 residues. This CDR3 is CASSFGAGGEQYF. For the CDR3, the DNA is TGTGCCAGCAGCTTCGGTGCTGGTGGCGAGCAGTACTTC.

CDR3 bases: TGTGCCAGCTCACCGAACAGGGGGCGAACCATCTACGAGCAGTACTTC. It encodes CASSPNRGRTIYEQYF. V is TRBV18 and J is TRBJ2-7; 9 positions match TRBD1. This CDR3 is 16 amino acids long. After removal of 3 bases from V and 3 bases from J, the junction contained 9 bases not matched to a gene. Germline assignment: CDR1 KGHSH and CDR2 LQKENI.

This chain uses TRBV19 with TRBJ2-7; D is possibly TRBD1 (5 bases). Germline V CDR1 and CDR2: LNHDA, SQIVND (reference sequence). The V and J ends lost 3 bases and 2 bases respectively, with 11 bases between them. There are 14 residues in the CDR3. CDR3 nucleotide sequence: TGTGCCAGTAGTATTTGGGCAGGGCCCTACGAGCAGTACTTC. Its protein product is CASSIWAGPYEQYF.

The chain has TRBV4-2 and TRBJ2-7; TRBD2 aligns across 8 bases. The CDR3 runs to 17 residues. Trimming took 0 bases from V and 6 from J; bases not matched to a gene: 13. CDR1 is LGHNA and CDR2 is YNFKEQ in the germline V gene. The CDR3 is CASSQDVSGGGSGEQYF. DNA for the CDR3: TGTGCCAGCAGCCAAGATGTTTCGGGAGGGGGTTCGGGCGAGCAGTACTTC.

J is TRBJ2-2 and V is TRBV30, with D unresolved. CDR3 size: 15 residues. Trimming removed 2 bases from V and 0 bases from J, with 10 bases in between. Germline V gene sequence: CDR1 GTSNPN, CDR2 SVGIG (reference sequence). The chain's CDR3 is CAWSTVAANTGELFF. In DNA, the CDR3 is TGTGCCTGGAGTACCGTCGCAGCGAACACCGGGGAGCTGTTTTTT.

The chain combines TRBV7-2 with TRBJ2-6; a possible D gene is TRBD2 (5 bases). Trimming took off 2 bases at V and 2 bases at J, with 7 bases between the two ends. This CDR3 spans 15 amino acids. Germline-derived CDR1 and CDR2 are SGHTA and FQGNSA. The CDR3 DNA reads TGTGCCAGCAGCTTACGGGGAACTGGGGCCAACGTCCTGACTTTC. It codes for CASSLRGTGANVLTF.

The chain couples TRBV27 to TRBJ1-5, with D possibly being TRBD1 (5 bases). V gave up 6 bases and J gave up 4 bases, with 16 bases separating them. Germline V gene sequence: CDR1 MNHEY, CDR2 SMNVEV (reference sequence). The CDR3 has 15 amino acids. This chain's CDR3 is CASRFTGGWNQPQHF. The CDR3 nucleotides read TGTGCCAGCAGATTCACCGGGGGATGGAATCAGCCCCAGCATTTT.

This clone was found a few times. The gene calls are TRBV7-6 and TRBJ2-3; 9 nucleotides agree with TRBD2. CDR1 is SGHVS and CDR2 is FNYEAQ in the germline V gene. This CDR3 region has 14 residues. With V trimmed by 5 bases and J by 6 bases, 6 bases remained unmatched. CDR3 loop: CASSAGLATDTQYF. CDR3 nucleotides: TGTGCCAGCAGCGCGGGACTAGCAACGGATACGCAGTATTTT. The complete variable domain, with remaining parts taken from reference TRBV7-6 and TRBJ2-3, reads GAGVSQSPRYKVTKRGQDVALRCDPISGHVSLYWYRQALGQGPEFLTYFNYEAQQDKSGLPNDRFSAERPEGSISTLTIQRTEQRDSAMYRCASSAGLATDTQYFGPGTRLTVL.

This sequence joins TRBV6-5 and TRBJ1-2; D is ambiguous. Deletions cut 2 bases from V and 5 bases from J, with 6 bases between. Germline CDR1 is MNHEY and CDR2 is SVGAGI. The CDR3 has 12 amino acids. In DNA, the CDR3 is TGTGCCAGCAGTTACCCCGGTTATGGCTACACCTTC. Its protein is CASSYPGYGYTF.

The V call is TRBV11-2, the J call TRBJ2-3; 9 bases match TRBD2. V gave up 5 bases and J gave up 4 bases; unmatched junction bases: 10. The CDR3 loop spans 16 amino acids. Germline loops: CDR1 SGHAT, CDR2 FQNNGV. CDR3 region: CASSAGLAGFSDTQYF. CDR3 DNA sequence: TGTGCCAGCAGCGCCGGGCTAGCGGGATTTTCAGATACGCAGTATTTT.

J is TRBJ2-7 and V is TRBV2; possibly TRBD1 for D (6 bases). Trimming left V 4 bases short and J 3 bases short, with 13 bases between. CDR3 length: 14 amino acids. The germline CDR1 and CDR2 sequences are SNHLY and FYNNEI. The CDR3 loop is CASSVQGPGYEQYF. The CDR3, as DNA: TGTGCCAGCAGTGTACAGGGTCCGGGCTACGAGCAGTACTTC.

The rearrangement links TRBV6-1 to TRBJ2-3; no clear D gene. CDR3 length: 16 amino acids. Germline CDR1 MNHNS, CDR2 SASEGT. The germline V and J ends were trimmed by 1 base and 1 base, with 12 bases remaining between them. The CDR3 nucleotides read TGTGCCAGCAGTGAAGTTGGTAGCCGTGGCACAGATACGCAGTATTTT. Protein product: CASSEVGSRGTDTQYF.

The V and J genes are TRBV29-1 and TRBJ2-1, with 8 bases identical to TRBD2. Germline V gene data show CDR1 as SQVTM and CDR2 as ANQGSEA. This CDR3 is built from 17 residues. V lost 5 bases, J lost 0 bases, and 12 bases stayed unmatched. CDR3 region: CSVSGVLAEISYNEQFF. The CDR3 bases are TGCAGCGTTTCAGGGGTACTAGCGGAGATCTCCTACAATGAGCAGTTCTTC.